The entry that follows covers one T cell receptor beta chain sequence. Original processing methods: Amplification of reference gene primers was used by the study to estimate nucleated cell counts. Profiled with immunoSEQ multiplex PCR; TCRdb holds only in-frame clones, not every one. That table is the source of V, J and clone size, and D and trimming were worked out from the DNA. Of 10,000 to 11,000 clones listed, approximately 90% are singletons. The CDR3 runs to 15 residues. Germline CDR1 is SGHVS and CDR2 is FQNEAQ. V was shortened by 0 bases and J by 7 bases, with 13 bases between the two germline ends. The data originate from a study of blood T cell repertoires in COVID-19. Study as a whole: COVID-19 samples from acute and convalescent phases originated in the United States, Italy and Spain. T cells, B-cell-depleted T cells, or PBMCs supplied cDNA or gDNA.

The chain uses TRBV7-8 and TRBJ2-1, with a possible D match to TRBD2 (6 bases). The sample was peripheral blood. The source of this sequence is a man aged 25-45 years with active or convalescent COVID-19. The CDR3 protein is CASSLARRSGNEQFF. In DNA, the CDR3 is TGTGCCAGCAGCTTAGCCAGAAGGAGCGGGAATGAGCAGTTCTTC.